This TCR beta chain is from a study of cytomegalovirus exposure and HLA in healthy donors (dated by TCRdb to about 2017). With respect to the entire study: In an earlier analysis of approximately 500 of the donors, roughly 300 Gb of sequence data and some 100 million unique TCR beta sequences from 180 million or so T cells were reported. High-throughput TCR immunosequencing, statistical association of individual TCRs with disease status, and machine learning were combined to predict cytomegalovirus infection status. On average, around 240,000 unique TCR beta nucleotide sequences were sequenced per donor among 398 genotyped donors of the cohort, with 15% to 20% of those sequences being non-productive. In an earlier analysis of around 540 of the donors, high-throughput TCR beta sequencing was used to judge whether each TCR beta V gene segment behaved as functional or pseudogenic. Class I and class II HLA loci were covered by the typing at four-digit resolution. Alongside the repertoire data, information on donor age, sex, ethnicity and CMV serostatus was compiled. Roughly five DR-DQ haplotypes were handled as single units for association and clustering because linkage in the cohort was strong. In addition to the first cohort of 666 subjects, a separate validation cohort of 120 different subjects was used. A later genetic analysis used genome-wide SNP genotypes for 398 of the 666 donors, treating that subset as a discovery cohort. Of the approximately 400 genotyped donors, 75% to 85% were placed in the genetic ancestry cluster associated with self-reported Caucasian donors. The aim of the study was to test whether cataloging public T cell receptors could identify signatures of past pathogen exposure. Rather than using new phenotypic data, the later analysis identified candidate immune exposures from TCR beta sequences and from how often those sequences occurred across donors. Typing coverage differed by locus: A, B, C, DRB1 and DQB1 were typed in about 620-640 donors, DQA1 in 522, DPA1 in around 600, and DPB1 in around 440. To study patterns of TCR occurrence, a later analysis re-analyzed previously published TCR beta repertoires from around 670 donors and added high-resolution HLA genotyping. All discovery cohort repertoires had been generated on a single sequencing platform. The study profiled the T cell repertoires of hundreds of subjects by immunosequencing and related them to cytomegalovirus serostatus. An early release that covered roughly 600 HLA-typed donors contained approximately 300 gigabases of sequencing data and tens of millions of unique TCR sequences.

From the cysteine through the phenylalanine, the CDR3 covers 15 amino acids. CDR3 DNA is the only sequence kept; it has 45 bases, read in frame from the first base. Ends trimmed: V by 5 bases, J by 2 bases; bases unmatched to a gene: 4. Per the germline V gene (reference sequence), MNHEY is the CDR1 and SMNVEV is the CDR2. On this clone itself: The antigen it binds to is not known. It has no much larger one-base neighbor in the sample; base qualities were not kept.

Receptors were amplified or captured by the immunoSEQ multiplex PCR assay. The multiplex PCR relied on a mix of 60 forward primers for TCR Vbeta segments and 13 reverse primers for TCR Jbeta segments. The CDR3 region of rearranged TCR beta genes was amplified from genomic DNA by a multiplex PCR assay. The Illumina HiSeq System was used to sequence the amplified TCR beta libraries as 87-base-pair reads. In the source study's methods: A later analysis counted about 80 million unique TCR beta chains across the 666 repertoires, and around 9.9 million of these chains were shared by at least two donors. A nearest-neighbor algorithm error-corrected the raw reads and collapsed the reads into unique sequences, merging closely related sequences to remove PCR and sequencing errors. V, D and J gene segments were assigned by aligning CDR3 sequences to IMGT reference sequences. Each retained sequence needed at least a six-nucleotide match to both a V gene segment and a J gene segment. A rearrangement counted as productive if the CDR3 had no stop codons and remained in frame with V and J, and every other rearrangement counted as non-productive. Following IMGT convention, CDR3 was defined as the stretch from the second conserved V-encoded cysteine to the conserved J-encoded phenylalanine. In an earlier analysis of approximately 590 of the donors, sequences lacking an unambiguous match to a single V gene segment were excluded. An earlier analysis of several hundred of the donors called V segments functional above 56.7% productive rearrangements and segregating when the between-donor standard deviation exceeded 5%. A statistical classification framework was developed to diagnose cytomegalovirus status using the catalog of TCR beta chain sequences. V and J gene assignment, in a later analysis, came from comparing TCR nucleotide sequences with IMGT/GENE-DB human TR gene sequences. The TCRdist pipeline was used in a later analysis to assign CDR3 sequences and most-parsimonious VDJ recombination scenarios. A later analysis defined each TCR beta chain by its CDR3 amino acid sequence plus V-gene family, and excluded reads lacking a unique V-gene family. As a way to deal with suspected cross-contamination and a sequencing artifact, a later analysis dropped approximately 570 nucleotide sequences that were highly shared and had low generation probability. In a later analysis, a clonal expansion index for each public chain was calculated from normalized within-repertoire ranks of inferred template counts. Generation probabilities in a later analysis came from a VDJ recombination model fitted to out-of-frame rearrangements, and those results were checked against IGoR. In a later analysis, TCR-TCR, TCR-HLA and TCR-CMV co-occurrence was scored with hypergeometric tests, and a repertoire-size bias correction was applied to TCR pairs. To estimate false discovery rates, a later analysis permuted the HLA or CMV assignments 20 times. A later analysis grouped co-occurring TCRs with DBSCAN, adding TCRdist sequence similarity when clustering within HLA-allele-positive subsets. Co-occurrence clustering excluded repertoires with fewer than 30,000 or more than 120,000 public chains, plus five with anomalous nucleotide sharing. The table was pulled from immuneACCESS by TCRdb, which kept in-frame rearrangements only. Such tables lose some clones; where checked, under half of the loss comes from unresolved V genes, and the rest has no known cause. V and J calls and clone size are as listed in that table; D and trimming were resolved from the DNA. The sample includes roughly 300,000 clones, with more than 80% observed a single time. About 4% of the sample comes from the top ten.

Results the study describes overall, beyond this receptor: About 15 rarely observed V segments, including chromosome 9 orphons, were excluded from the earlier analysis of 550 to 700 of the donors because counts were too low. According to a later genetic analysis, donors in an Asian-associated ancestry cluster had fewer N-insertions in productive TCRs than the approximately 610-donor mean. Three of the identified cytomegalovirus-associated TCR beta chains were confirmed in vitro to be specific for cytomegalovirus antigens. The study listed 150 to 200 TCR beta chains as associated with cytomegalovirus. Linkage disequilibrium might explain the correlated functional status among segregating V segments, but an unknown experimental factor could not be excluded. In this cohort, only TCR beta chains were sequenced, and detectable features were limited by the absence of alpha or paired-chain data. In a later genetic analysis, a missense DCLRE1C variant was associated with V-gene and J-gene trimming of TCR beta chains, and the association was replicated in an independent cohort. According to the authors, the approach could potentially be generalized to other disease states and immunological phenotypes. The 87-base-pair reads could not distinguish some IMGT-functional V segments, including TRBV6-2 and TRBV6-3, so those segments were excluded. A later analysis associated roughly 17,000 TCR beta sequences with specific HLA alleles at a false discovery rate of 0.05. Because HLA typing was missing for some donors at each locus, association tests included only the typed subset. A later analysis reported that several top co-occurrence clusters appeared linked to parvovirus B19, influenza, CMV and Epstein-Barr virus. A cluster of highly shared sequence variants was judged likely to be a technical artifact of the sequencing pipeline. Compared with equally common non-associated chains, HLA-associated TCR beta chains in a later analysis were more clonally expanded and had lower generation probabilities. Across donors, most TCR sequences were observed very rarely, whereas some public TCRs were present in many individuals. Presence/absence analyses assumed roughly uniform sequencing depth across donors, an assumption that may not hold. A further reported finding was that TCR beta sequences accurately predicted the HLA-A and HLA-B alleles for most subjects in the first cohort. A later analysis found that TCR association rates varied across HLA loci, with DRB1 alleles showing the most associated TCRs and HLA-C alleles the fewest. Immune exposure information for the cohort was limited to CMV serostatus. Broadly in line with IMGT annotations, most TCR beta V segments showed up in productive rearrangements about 90% or about 30% of the time in an earlier analysis of 587 of the donors. Cytomegalovirus status was reported to be diagnosed by the classifier with high specificity and sensitivity in both the original and validation cohorts. A later analysis found that most CMV-associated TCR beta chains appeared HLA-restricted, with HLA associations seemingly driven largely by CMV exposure. Assigning TCR associations to individual alleles was difficult when HLA alleles, especially DR and DQ, strongly co-occurred.

In total, approximately 690 healthy bone marrow donors made up the cohort. At the time of sampling, every cohort member was nominally healthy, though immune exposures that went unrecorded were likely present. The donor tested CMV seropositive and was one of the 289 seropositive cohort members. Every donor gave a peripheral blood sample, and the peripheral blood mononuclear cells from that sample were used for TCR beta sequencing. Genomic DNA was extracted from the blood cell samples with the Qiagen DNeasy Blood Extraction Kit. This sequence uses TRBV27 and TRBJ2-1; 9 bases in between match TRBD2. Material for sequencing was PBMCs. This sequence was found in a man aged 40-50 years in good health and CMV-seropositive. The CDR3 is CASSHAGGAYNEQFF. The sequenced DNA is TGTGCCAGCAGTCATGCGGGAGGGGCCTACAATGAGCAGTTCTTC.